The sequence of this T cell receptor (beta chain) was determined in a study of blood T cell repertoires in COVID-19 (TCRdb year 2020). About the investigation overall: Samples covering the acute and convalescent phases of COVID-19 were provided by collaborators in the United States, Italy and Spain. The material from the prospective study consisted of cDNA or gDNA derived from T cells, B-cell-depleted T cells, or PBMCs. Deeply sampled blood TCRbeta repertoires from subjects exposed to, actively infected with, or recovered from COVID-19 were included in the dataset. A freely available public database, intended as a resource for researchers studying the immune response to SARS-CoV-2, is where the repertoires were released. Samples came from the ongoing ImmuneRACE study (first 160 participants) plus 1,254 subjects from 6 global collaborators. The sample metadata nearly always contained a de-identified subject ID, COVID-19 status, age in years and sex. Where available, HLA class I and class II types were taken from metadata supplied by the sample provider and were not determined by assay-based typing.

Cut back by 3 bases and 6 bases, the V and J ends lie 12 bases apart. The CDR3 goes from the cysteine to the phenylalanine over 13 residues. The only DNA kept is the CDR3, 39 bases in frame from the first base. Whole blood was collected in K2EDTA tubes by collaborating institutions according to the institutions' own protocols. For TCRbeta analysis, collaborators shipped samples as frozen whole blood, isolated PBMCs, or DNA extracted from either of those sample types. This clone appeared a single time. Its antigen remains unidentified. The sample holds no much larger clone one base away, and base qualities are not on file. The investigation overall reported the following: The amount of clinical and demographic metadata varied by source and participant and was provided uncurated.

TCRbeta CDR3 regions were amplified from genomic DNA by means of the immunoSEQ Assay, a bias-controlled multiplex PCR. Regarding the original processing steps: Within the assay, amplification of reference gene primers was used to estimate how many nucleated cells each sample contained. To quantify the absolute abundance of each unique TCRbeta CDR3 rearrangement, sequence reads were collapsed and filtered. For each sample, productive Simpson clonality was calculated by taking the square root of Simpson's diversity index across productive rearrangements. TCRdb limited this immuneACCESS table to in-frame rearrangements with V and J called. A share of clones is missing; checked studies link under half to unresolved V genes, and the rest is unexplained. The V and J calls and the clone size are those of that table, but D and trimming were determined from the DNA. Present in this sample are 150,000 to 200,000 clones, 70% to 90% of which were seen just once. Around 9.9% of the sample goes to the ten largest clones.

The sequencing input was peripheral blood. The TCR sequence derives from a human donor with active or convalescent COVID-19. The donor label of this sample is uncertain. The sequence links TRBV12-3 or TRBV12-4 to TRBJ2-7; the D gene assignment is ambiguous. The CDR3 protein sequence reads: CASSFRTTSEQYF. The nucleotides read TGTGCCAGCAGTTTTCGTACTACCTCCGAGCAGTACTTC.